This note documents a single T cell receptor beta chain sequence. V lost 6 bases, J lost 1 base, and 5 bases lay in between. The germline V gene encodes CDR1 MGHDK and CDR2 SYGVNS. The CDR3 is 12 amino acids. These data come from a study of cytomegalovirus exposure and HLA in healthy donors. In the PCR, 60 Vbeta and 13 Jbeta primers were used. Measured with immunoSEQ multiplex PCR; TCRdb has only the in-frame clones, and not every one. The data contain some 150,000 clones, around 79% of them singletons. The chain employs TRBV25-1 and TRBJ2-3; D not certain. The source material was PBMCs. The receptor was isolated from a man aged 40-49 years in good health and CMV-seropositive. Here the CDR3 reads CASSPGTDTQYF. The CDR3 DNA reads as TGTGCCAGCAGCCCGGGCACAGATACGCAGTATTTT.